The present T cell receptor (beta chain) was sequenced within a study of vaccination effects on CD4 cells after COVID-19. Study overall: Subjects were given two BNT162b2 or mRNA-1273 vaccine doses.

CDR1 is KGHSH, CDR2 LQKENI, per germline. Trimming cost V 2 bases and J 1 base, with 8 bases left between them. CDR3 length equals 15 residues. Remarks on this clone: Its cognate antigen is unknown.

Pools of viral peptides were used by the ViraFEST assay to expand antigen-specific CD4+ T cells ahead of sequencing. A roughly 11-day culture period preceded the isolation of CD4+ T cells. From March to December 2020, the person had a SARS-CoV-2 infection that was confirmed by PCR. Profiled with immunoSEQ multiplex PCR; TCRdb holds only in-frame clones, not every one. The sample consists of 35,000 to 40,000 clones, 55% to 75% of them appearing once. Here the sequenced sample was CD4+ T cells from PBMCs cultured with HCoV-NL63 spike peptides, taken before COVID-19 vaccination. This clonotype was sampled from a human donor who had a prior SARS-CoV-2 infection. The V call is TRBV18, the J call TRBJ2-2, with D unresolved. The CDR3 loop reads CASSPDRRNTGELFF. CDR3 bases: TGTGCCAGCTCACCAGATAGAAGGAACACCGGGGAGCTGTTTTTT.